The 27 T cell receptor beta chains given below trace back to one sample, sequenced in a study of neurological immune-mediated disorders (dated by TCRdb to about 2019). The library relied on 5' RACE. The run used an Illumina HiSeq 2500. The public reads were reanalyzed by TCRdb: fastp trimming at Q25, MiXCR alignment, in-frame beta chains only. Every CDR3 protein is listed once, alongside the most common genes and DNA of its rows. A total of 55,000 to 60,000 distinct CDR3 sequences appear in this sample, under 4.5% of them only once. The ten biggest clones cover under 3.5% of the sample. The sample was PBMCs. All receptors come from a woman aged 25 to 39 with multiple sclerosis.

This clonotype was found many times. The rearrangement links TRBV6-2 or TRBV6-3 to TRBJ2-1; D is uncertain. Germline lookup yields CDR1 MNHEY and CDR2 SVGEGT. This CDR3 region has 17 residues. Deletions cut 2 bases from V and 4 bases from J, with 18 bases between. CDR3 in amino acids: CASSYPSWIVRYNEQFF. CDR3 nucleotides: TGTGCCAGCAGTTACCCCTCCTGGATCGTCAGATACAATGAGCAGTTCTTC.

This clonotype was detected many times. V usage is TRBV28 and J usage is TRBJ2-7; 11 bases map to TRBD2. CDR3 length equals 15 residues. Germline V gene data show CDR1 as MDHEN and CDR2 as SYDVKM. V lost 1 base to trimming and J lost 1 base; unmatched junction nucleotides: 0. This chain's CDR3 is CASSLSSGRSYEQYF. CDR3 bases: TGTGCCAGCAGTTTATCTAGCGGGAGGTCCTACGAGCAGTACTTC.

This clonotype was seen at least ten times. The V call is TRBV5-1, the J call TRBJ2-1; a possible D gene is TRBD1 (6 bases). Deletions cut 2 bases from V and 4 bases from J, with 10 bases between. The CDR3 consists of 14 residues. Germline CDR1 and CDR2: SGHRS and YFSETQ. The CDR3 here is CASSFLGQYNEQFF. CDR3 sequence (DNA): TGCGCCAGCAGCTTCCTAGGACAGTACAATGAGCAGTTCTTC.

This clonotype was observed many times. The rearrangement joins TRBV3-1 to TRBJ2-7, with 9 positions matching TRBD2. J gave up 3 bases and V 1 base, and 4 bases lay outside the gene matches. The CDR3 has 15 residues. Germline loops: CDR1 LGHDT, CDR2 YNNKEL (reference sequence). The CDR3 region is CASSQGLAGLYEQYF. CDR3 nucleotides: TGTGCCAGCAGCCAAGGCCTAGCGGGACTCTACGAGCAGTACTTC.

At least ten counts were recorded for this clonotype. The chain carries TRBV5-1 and TRBJ2-1; 9 bases align to TRBD2. Unmatched junction bases numbered 13, after V lost 0 bases and J lost 6 bases. Germline-derived CDR1 and CDR2 are SGHRS and YFSETQ. The CDR3 runs 18 residues. The CDR3 reads CASSLDGPRPSGINEQFF. Here the CDR3 DNA reads TGCGCCAGCAGCTTGGACGGTCCGCGGCCTAGCGGGATCAATGAGCAGTTCTTC.

In its sample, this clonotype was seen many times. The chain joins TRBV29-1 to TRBJ1-1; no reliable D call. Germline-derived CDR1 and CDR2 are SQVTM and ANQGSEA. V dropped 8 bases and J dropped 0 bases, with 13 bases sitting between them. The CDR3 runs to 13 residues. In DNA, the CDR3 is TGCAGCTGTCGGGGTAGTTTGAACACTGAAGCTTTCTTT. Translated, it gives CSCRGSLNTEAFF.

Many counts were recorded for this clonotype. The V call is TRBV7-2, the J call TRBJ1-1; no clear D. The CDR3 is 16 amino acids. Germline lookup yields CDR1 SGHTA and CDR2 FQGNSA. V was pared by 2 bases and J by 1 base, with 14 bases between. The CDR3 DNA is TGTGCCAGCAGCTTATTTTTTATTTGGGGGAACACTGAAGCTTTCTTT. Amino acids: CASSLFFIWGNTEAFF. The full variable domain, its missing parts supplied by reference TRBV7-2 and TRBJ1-1, is GAGVSQSPSNKVTEKGKDVELRCDPISGHTALYWYRQSLGQGLEFLIYFQGNSAPDKSGLPSDRFSAERTGGSVSTLTIQRTQQEDSAVYLCASSLFFIWGNTEAFFGQGTRLTVV.

This clonotype has a count of ten or more. The rearrangement links TRBV6-5 to TRBJ1-4; TRBD1 aligns across 8 bases. J lost 10 bases, V lost 2 bases, and 3 bases had no gene match. The CDR3 has 13 residues. CDR1 and CDR2 from the germline V gene are MNHEY and SVGAGI. The CDR3 is CASSYAGGGKLFF. The CDR3 coding sequence is TGTGCCAGCAGTTACGCAGGGGGCGGAAAACTGTTTTTT.

This clonotype was counted at least ten times. This rearrangement joins TRBV19 to TRBJ2-1; D is ambiguous. The CDR3 contains 13 residues. Germline CDR1 is LNHDA and CDR2 is SQIVND (reference sequence). Trimming removed 9 bases from V and 0 bases from J, with 9 bases in between. The CDR3 loop reads CARTASSYNEQFF. As DNA, the CDR3 is TGTGCCAGGACTGCGAGCTCCTACAATGAGCAGTTCTTC.

On this clonotype itself: In this CDR3 the conserved last residue, phenylalanine or tryptophan, is missing, so a read error is likely. The gene calls are TRBV7-2 and TRBJ2-4, with 12 bases identical to TRBD2. CDR1 SGHTA and CDR2 FQGNSA come from the germline V gene. The length of the CDR3 is 18 residues. J lost 4 bases, V lost 4 bases, and 11 bases had no gene match. The CDR3 protein is CASSSGVLAGGAKNIQYC. CDR3 bases: TGTGCCAGCAGCTCGGGGGTGCTAGCGGGAGGGGCAAAAAACATTCAGTACTGC.

This clonotype appeared a few times. The chain joins TRBV18 to TRBJ2-1; D is unresolved. V lost 2 bases, J lost 13 bases, and 9 bases lay in between. In germline, CDR1 is KGHSH, CDR2 LQKENI. The CDR3 extends over 11 amino acids. The DNA of the CDR3 is TGTGCCAGCTCACCATTGACCCTTCAGTTCTTC. Its translation: CASSPLTLQFF.

At least ten counts were recorded for this clonotype. The rearrangement uses TRBV5-5 and TRBJ1-5; no clear D gene. Germline V gene sequence: CDR1 SGHKS, CDR2 YYEKEE (reference sequence). The CDR3 consists of 15 residues. V dropped 4 bases and J dropped 1 base, with 12 bases sitting between them. The CDR3 DNA sequence: TGTGCCAGCAGCACGGCCGGGCAGAGCAATCAGCCCCAGCATTTT. Its translation: CASSTAGQSNQPQHF.

This clonotype came up many times. The chain is built from TRBV27 and TRBJ2-2; D is possibly TRBD2 (6 bases). The CDR3 is made up of 16 amino acids. Germline CDR1 is MNHEY and CDR2 is SMNVEV (reference sequence). Deletions cut 3 bases from V and 8 bases from J, with 19 bases between. The CDR3 spells CASSFGRGPGGGELFF. In DNA, the CDR3 is TGTGCCAGCAGTTTCGGGCGGGGCCCTGGGGGTGGGGAGCTGTTTTTT.

A few counts support this clonotype. The chain joins TRBV15 to TRBJ2-7, with D tentatively TRBD1 (6 bases). Germline V lookup: CDR1 LNHNV, CDR2 YYDKDF (reference sequence). V was shortened by 5 bases and J by 5 bases, with 13 bases between the two germline ends. The CDR3 sequence is 13 residues long. CDR3 coding DNA: TGTGCCACCAGCCGCAGGGGAGCCGACGAGCAGTACTTC. Protein product: CATSRRGADEQYF.

This clonotype was seen many times. The genes are TRBV11-2 and TRBJ2-1, with 7 bases lining up with TRBD2. The germline V gene has CDR1 SGHAT and CDR2 FQNNGV. The CDR3 loop spans 14 amino acids. V was clipped by 1 base and J by 8 bases; unmatched bases: 5. The CDR3 DNA reads as TGTGCCAGCAGCTTAGCTCGGACTAGGGATGAGCAGTTCTTC. This gives the protein CASSLARTRDEQFF.

Many counts were recorded for this clonotype. The gene calls are TRBV4-2 and TRBJ2-2; D is unresolved. Trimming shortened V by 0 bases and J by 6 bases, and 5 bases separated the two germline ends. The CDR3 is 13 amino acids. Germline lookup yields CDR1 LGHNA and CDR2 YNFKEQ. CDR3 amino acids: CASSQELAGELFF. In DNA form, the CDR3 reads TGTGCCAGCAGCCAAGAGCTAGCCGGGGAGCTGTTTTTT.

A word on this clonotype: This could be a read error, since a much larger clone is one nucleotide away. The chain is built from TRBV12-5 and TRBJ2-3, with D unresolved. CDR3 length equals 14 residues. The germline gives CDR1 LGHNT, CDR2 FRNRAP. V was clipped by 3 bases and J by 3 bases, with 10 bases between them. CDR3 nucleotide sequence: TGTGCTAGTGGTTTTGGCGTTAGTACAGATACGCAGTATTTT. It specifies CASGFGVSTDTQYF.

At least ten counts were recorded for this clonotype. V gene TRBV5-1 combines with J gene TRBJ2-7, with 9 bases fitting TRBD2. V shed 4 bases and J 5 bases; nucleotides not matched to a gene: 22. CDR1 is SGHRS and CDR2 is YFSETQ in the germline V gene. The CDR3 totals 19 residues. The CDR3 sequence: CASSGGRSGTAGGLHEQYF. The CDR3 bases are TGCGCCAGCAGCGGCGGACGGAGCGGGACGGCGGGAGGGCTTCACGAGCAGTACTTC. Full variable domain (rest looked up from reference TRBV5-1 and TRBJ2-7): KAGVTQTPRYLIKTRGQQVTLSCSPISGHRSVSWYQQTPGQGLQFLFEYFSETQRNKGNFPGRFSGRQFSNSRSEMNVSTLELGDSALYLCASSGGRSGTAGGLHEQYFGPGTRLTVT.

This clonotype was detected many times. The rearrangement links TRBV29-1 to TRBJ2-1, with 9 bases lining up with TRBD1. From germline, CDR1 is SQVTM and CDR2 ANQGSEA. The CDR3 length is 12 residues. Unmatched junction bases numbered 2, after V lost 6 bases and J lost 5 bases. In DNA, the CDR3 is TGCAGCGTCCGGACAGGGGACAATGAGCAGTTCTTC. Translated, it gives CSVRTGDNEQFF.

This clonotype occurred a few times. The chain carries TRBV29-1 and TRBJ2-5; D could derive from TRBD1 or TRBD2 (6 bases each). The germline V and J ends were trimmed by 7 bases and 5 bases, with 14 bases remaining between them. CDR3 length: 12 amino acids. Germline assignment: CDR1 SQVTM and CDR2 ANQGSEA. CDR3 in amino acids: CSARGLWETQYF. The CDR3 region has the DNA TGCAGCGCTCGGGGGCTTTGGGAGACCCAGTACTTC.

In its sample, this clonotype was seen a few times. The chain employs TRBV12-3 or TRBV12-4 and TRBJ1-1; D not resolved. V dropped 6 bases and J dropped 10 bases, with 15 bases sitting between them. The CDR3 extends over 12 amino acids. The CDR3 DNA reads as TGTGCCAGCAGGGAGTGGCGGTTAAGAGCTTTCTTT. As protein: CASREWRLRAFF.

In its sample, this clonotype was seen many times. CDR3 protein: CSARALDGYTF. CDR3 nucleotides: TGCAGTGCTCGAGCCCTCGATGGCTACACCTTC. The V gene is TRBV20-1, the J gene TRBJ1-2; no firm D call. V was trimmed by 5 bases and J by 6 bases, leaving 10 bases between them. Germline CDR1 and CDR2: DFQATT and SNEGSKA (reference sequence). The CDR3 loop spans 11 amino acids.

This clonotype occurred many times. This chain links TRBV12-3 or TRBV12-4 with TRBJ2-3; 14 bases match TRBD2. The CDR3 sequence is 15 residues long. Trimming took 6 bases from V and 3 from J; bases not matched to a gene: 2. The CDR3 DNA reads TGTGCCAGCAGGGGGACTAGCGGGGGAACAGATACGCAGTATTTT. Protein: CASRGTSGGTDTQYF.

This clonotype appeared many times. The J gene is TRBJ1-2, the V gene TRBV9, with D tentatively TRBD1 (6 bases). The CDR3 sequence is 14 residues long. CDR1 is SGDLS, CDR2 YYNGEE, per germline. V dropped 4 bases and J dropped 0 bases, with 10 bases sitting between them. The CDR3 is CASSLRDTNYGYTF. CDR3 in DNA: TGTGCCAGCAGCCTCCGGGACACTAACTATGGCTACACCTTC.

Comment on this clonotype: At one end, the junction sequence differs from germline, possibly due to a read error. The chain has TRBV5-5 and TRBJ1-5; weak D call: TRBD1 (5 bases). This CDR3 is built from 15 residues. From germline, CDR1 is SGHKS and CDR2 YYEKEE (reference sequence). Here the CDR3 reads CASSFVLAGNQPQNF. The CDR3 nucleotides read TGTGCCAGCAGCTTTGTGTTAGCAGGGAATCAGCCCCAGAATTTT. Full variable domain (rest looked up from reference TRBV5-5 and TRBJ1-5): DAGVTQSPTHLIKTRGQQVTLRCSPISGHKSVSWYQQVLGQGPQFIFQYYEKEERGRGNFPDRFSARQFPNYSSELNVNALLLGDSALYLCASSFVLAGNQPQNFGDGTRLSIL.

This clonotype was picked up many times. The J gene is TRBJ1-2, the V gene TRBV12-3 or TRBV12-4; the D is unclear. V lost 1 base and J 5 bases, leaving 8 bases between the germline ends. The CDR3 spans 13 residues. CDR3 protein: CASSLVAAYGYTF. Written as DNA, the CDR3 is TGTGCCAGCAGTTTAGTTGCAGCGTATGGCTACACCTTC.

There are many counts of this clonotype. J is TRBJ2-5 and V is TRBV5-1; D is perhaps TRBD2 (6 bases). CDR3 length equals 13 residues. Trimming shortened V by 1 base and J by 9 bases, and 13 bases separated the two germline ends. Germline CDR1 is SGHRS and CDR2 is YFSETQ. The DNA for the CDR3 is TGCGCCAGCAGCTTGCGGGAGCGAAGGGCCCAGTACTTC. This codes for CASSLRERRAQYF.